The clone carrying this T cell receptor (beta chain) was recorded at least ten times. This sample stems from a study of T cells in Graves' hyperthyroidism and ophthalmopathy. Trimming cost V 3 bases and J 3 bases, with 12 bases left between them. Germline CDR1 reads MDHEN; CDR2 reads SYDVKM. This CDR3 has 15 residues. The investigators amplified TCR beta CDR3 regions from RNA transcripts. First-round RT-PCR targeting the TCR CDR3 was performed with the HTBI primer set. TCRdb reprocessed the multiplex PCR reads via MiXCR and lists one record per CDR3 protein. The sample contains roughly 350,000 distinct CDR3 sequences, approximately 15% of which appear only once.

Sequencing input: blood. This chain uses TRBV28 with TRBJ2-4, with unresolved D. The receptor comes from a woman in her 30s with Graves' hyperthyroidism. Written as DNA, the CDR3 is TGTGCCAGCAGTTTCTTACAATTAGGCAAAAACATTCAGTACTTC. Translation gives CASSFLQLGKNIQYF.